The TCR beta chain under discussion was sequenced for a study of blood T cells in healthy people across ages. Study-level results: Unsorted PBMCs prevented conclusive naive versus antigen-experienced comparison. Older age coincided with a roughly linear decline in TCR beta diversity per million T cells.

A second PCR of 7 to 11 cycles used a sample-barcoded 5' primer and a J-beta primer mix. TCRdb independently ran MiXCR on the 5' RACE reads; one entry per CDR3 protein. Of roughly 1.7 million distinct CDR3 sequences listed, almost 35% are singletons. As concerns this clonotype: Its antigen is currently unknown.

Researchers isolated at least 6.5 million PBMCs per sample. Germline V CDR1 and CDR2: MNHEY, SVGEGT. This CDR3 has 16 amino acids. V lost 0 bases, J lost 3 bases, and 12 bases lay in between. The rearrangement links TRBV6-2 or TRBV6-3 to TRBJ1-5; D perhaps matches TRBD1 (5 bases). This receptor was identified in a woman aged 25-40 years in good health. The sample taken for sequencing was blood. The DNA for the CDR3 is TGTGCCAGCAGTTACTCGGGGACTGTATTCAATCAGCCCCAGCATTTT. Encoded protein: CASSYSGTVFNQPQHF.